A single sample gave rise to the 10 T cell receptor beta chains below, sequenced in a study of blood T cells in healthy people across ages (dated by TCRdb to the mid-2010s). Receptor libraries were prepared by 5' RACE. The instrument was an Illumina HiSeq 2500. The second PCR ran for about 7 to 11 cycles and used a J-beta primer mix along with a sample-barcoded 5' primer. The public reads were reanalyzed by TCRdb: fastp trimming at Q25, MiXCR alignment, in-frame beta chains only. Merged by CDR3 protein, the rows form single entries marked with the most common genes and DNA. Here the sample has around 870,000 distinct CDR3 sequences; 29% occur a single time. The top ten clones comprise 15% to 20% of the sample. Sequenced input: blood. Source of these receptors: an elderly woman in good health.

This clonotype has only a few counts. The V call is TRBV11-2, the J call TRBJ2-7, with TRBD2 identical over 8 bases. J lost 5 bases, V lost 5 bases, and 11 bases had no gene match. The germline gives CDR1 SGHAT, CDR2 FQNNGV. CDR3 length: 15 residues. Written as DNA, the CDR3 is TGTGCCAGCAGCCAGACATTCGGCGGGGGGAACGAGCAGTACTTC. This encodes CASSQTFGGGNEQYF.

This clonotype was seen ten or more times. This chain uses TRBV2 with TRBJ2-5, with D possibly matching TRBD2 (6 bases). V was pared by 10 bases and J by 6 bases, with 18 bases between. The germline V gene encodes CDR1 SNHLY and CDR2 FYNNEI. The CDR3 runs 13 residues. The CDR3 protein is CAKGSTSQKTQYF. The CDR3 bases are TGTGCCAAAGGCTCGACTAGTCAGAAGACCCAGTACTTC.

This clonotype was observed many times. This chain links TRBV7-7 with TRBJ2-1, with 8 bases identical to TRBD1. The CDR3 is made up of 14 amino acids. The V gene end was trimmed by 2 bases and the J gene end by 6 bases; junction bases not matched to a gene: 3. CDR1 is SSHAT, CDR2 FNYEAQ, per germline (reference sequence). CDR3: CASSLSGQGNEQFF. The CDR3 nucleotides read TGTGCCAGCAGCTTAAGTGGACAGGGCAATGAGCAGTTCTTC. Variable domain in full (rest from reference TRBV7-7 and TRBJ2-1): GAGVSQSPRYKVTKRGQDVTLRCDPISSHATLYWYQQALGQGPEFLTYFNYEAQPDKSGLPSDRFSAERPEGSISTLTIQRTEQRDSAMYRCASSLSGQGNEQFFGPGTRLTVL.

The chain is built from TRBV20-1 and TRBJ2-5, with D possibly being TRBD1 or TRBD2 (5 bases each). Judging by the DNA end, TRBJ2-7 fits better; the J call may be wrong. Germline lookup yields CDR1 DFQATT and CDR2 SNEGSKA (reference sequence). This CDR3 is 17 amino acids long. This CDR3 is CSASRQTPGRGGDEQYF. The CDR3 DNA reads as TGCAGTGCTTCACGACAAACTCCGGGACGTGGGGGAGACGAGCAGTACTTC.

This clonotype was recorded only once. A much larger clone lies a single base off, so this may be a read error. The CDR3 sequence is CASSWGAEIDTQYF. CDR3 bases: TGTGCCAGCAGCTGGGGAGCGGAGATAGATACGCAGTATTTT. The chain recombines TRBV3-1 with TRBJ2-3, with D perhaps TRBD2 (5 bases). The CDR3 consists of 14 residues. V lost 5 bases, J lost 5 bases, and 14 bases lay in between. CDR1 is LGHDT, CDR2 YNNKEL, per germline (reference sequence).

This clonotype was counted at least ten times. The chain joins TRBV20-1 to TRBJ2-7, with D perhaps matching TRBD1 or TRBD2 (7 bases each). V was cut by 2 bases and J by 2 bases, with 16 bases left in between. The CDR3 has 15 residues. Germline-derived CDR1 and CDR2 are DFQATT and SNEGSKA (reference sequence). The DNA of the CDR3 is TGCAGTGCTAGATGGGGGGGGACAGCGACCTACGAGCAGTACTTC. This sequence encodes CSARWGGTATYEQYF.

The rearrangement links TRBV14 to TRBJ2-6, with D unclear. Germline V CDR1 and CDR2: SGHDN, FVKESK. The CDR3 consists of 13 residues. Trimming removed 3 bases from V and 5 bases from J, with 5 bases in between. CDR3 region: CASSQGWANVLTF. In nucleotides, the CDR3 is TGTGCCAGCAGCCAGGGGTGGGCCAACGTCCTGACTTTC.

This clonotype was recorded many times. The chain is built from TRBV2 and TRBJ2-7; 8 bases map to TRBD2. The CDR3 length is 14 residues. J lost 6 bases, V lost 4 bases, and 8 bases had no gene match. Germline V gene data show CDR1 as SNHLY and CDR2 as FYNNEI. CDR3 sequence (DNA): TGTGCCAGCAGTGGGTCGGGAGGGTTCGGCGAGCAGTACTTC. Residues: CASSGSGGFGEQYF.

The genes are TRBV5-1 and TRBJ2-5, with D perhaps given as TRBD1 or TRBD2 (5 bases each). Per the germline V gene, CDR1 is SGHRS and CDR2 is YFSETQ. V lost 1 base and J lost 10, with 17 bases in between. The CDR3 is 14 amino acids. CDR3 sequence: CASSLKGPTALQYF. The CDR3 nucleotides are TGCGCCAGCAGCTTGAAGGGACCGACGGCCCTCCAGTACTTC.

The chain carries TRBV7-2 and TRBJ1-5, with TRBD1 matching over 10 bases. After removal of 2 bases from V and 4 bases from J, the junction contained 2 bases not matched to a gene. The germline V gene has CDR1 SGHTA and CDR2 FQGNSA. The CDR3 is 15 residues long. The CDR3 coding sequence is TGTGCCAGCAGCTTAAGGGACAGGGGTAATCAGCCCCAGCATTTT. Amino acids: CASSLRDRGNQPQHF.